The sequence of this T cell receptor (beta chain) was determined in a study of neoadjuvant nivolumab and ipilimumab in lung cancer. Study outcomes and limitations: Compared with tumor-adjacent uninvolved lung, resected tumors showed greater richness and clonality. Only two of four nivolumab-treated tumors gained richness and clonality by surgery.

Worth noting for this clone: Its cognate antigen is unknown.

V was pared by 0 bases and J by 0 bases, with 4 bases between. Germline loops: CDR1 SGHRS, CDR2 YFSETQ. This CDR3 has 15 amino acids. The table came from immunoSEQ multiplex PCR; TCRdb's copy has only in-frame clones and leaves some out. In the table there are some 25,000 clones, about 80% of which are singletons. The sample in question was tumor tissue, obtained after neoadjuvant nivolumab, alone or with ipilimumab, at or shortly before surgery. The rearrangement uses TRBV5-1 and TRBJ2-6; D is uncertain. This TCR was sampled from an adult with non-small cell lung cancer. CDR3 bases: TGCGCCAGCAGCTTGGATGGCTCTGGGGCCAACGTCCTGACTTTC. Translating gives CASSLDGSGANVLTF.